A selection of T cell receptor beta chains follows, all from one sample in a study of CD4 T cells in relation to SARS-CoV-2 and coronaviruses. Clones were read by immunoSEQ multiplex PCR, and TCRdb kept only the in-frame ones, dropping some. The sample lists more than 30,000 clones, roughly 85% occurring once. The source material was memory CD4+ T cells from PBMCs. Source of these receptors: an adult with COVID-19. Both conserved end residues are part of each CDR3. D genes are given only for firm matches. A row's size may be missing; if present it is once, few, many or a size class.

v_call: TRBV7-9; j_call: TRBJ2-3; d_call: NA; clone_size: NA; cdr3_nt: TGTGCCAGCAGCCAACAGGGATGGGGCACAGATACGCAGTATTTT; cdr3_aa: CASSQQGWGTDTQYF
v_call: TRBV14; j_call: TRBJ1-5; d_call: TRBD1; clone_size: NA; cdr3_nt: TGTGCCAGCAGCCAAGTGGGGGAACAGGGGCCCAATCAGCCCCAGCATTTT; cdr3_aa: CASSQVGEQGPNQPQHF
v_call: TRBV19; j_call: TRBJ1-3; d_call: TRBD1; clone_size: NA; cdr3_nt: TGTGCCAGTAGTACCCCGACAGGGGGAAACACCATATATTTT; cdr3_aa: CASSTPTGGNTIYF
v_call: TRBV19; j_call: TRBJ2-1; d_call: NA; clone_size: NA; cdr3_nt: TGTGCCAGTAGTATAAACCCCCTTTTCCGAAGGCAGTTCTTC; cdr3_aa: CASSINPLFRRQFF
v_call: TRBV11-3; j_call: TRBJ2-2; d_call: TRBD2; clone_size: NA; cdr3_nt: TGTGCCAGCAGCCCAGGACTAGCGGGCAGCGGGGAGCTGTTTTTT; cdr3_aa: CASSPGLAGSGELFF
v_call: TRBV5-1; j_call: TRBJ2-1; d_call: TRBD2; clone_size: NA; cdr3_nt: TGCGCCAGCAGCTCTTCTAGCGGGTACAACAATGAGCAGTTCTTC; cdr3_aa: CASSSSSGYNNEQFF
v_call: TRBV18; j_call: TRBJ1-5; d_call: NA; clone_size: once; cdr3_nt: TGTGCCAGCTCACTAGATACCAATCAGCCCCAGCATTTT; cdr3_aa: CASSLDTNQPQHF
v_call: TRBV19; j_call: TRBJ2-7; d_call: NA; clone_size: NA; cdr3_nt: TGTGCCAGTAGTAGGCGGGGGCCCCCCTACGAGCAGTACTTC; cdr3_aa: CASSRRGPPYEQYF
v_call: TRBV6-4; j_call: TRBJ2-2; d_call: NA; clone_size: few; cdr3_nt: TGTGCCAGCAGTCCACACCCAGAGAACACCGGGGAGCTGTTTTTT; cdr3_aa: CASSPHPENTGELFF
v_call: TRBV9; j_call: TRBJ2-6; d_call: TRBD2; clone_size: NA; cdr3_nt: TGTGCCAGCAGCGCCTCTCTAGCGGGGGGCCGGGGGGCCAACGTCCTGACTTTC; cdr3_aa: CASSASLAGGRGANVLTF
v_call: TRBV7-8; j_call: TRBJ1-5; d_call: NA; clone_size: NA; cdr3_nt: TGTGCCAGCAGCTTAAATCGGGACGACAATCAGCCCCAGCATTTT; cdr3_aa: CASSLNRDDNQPQHF
v_call: TRBV6-5; j_call: TRBJ2-5; d_call: NA; clone_size: NA; cdr3_nt: TGTGCCAGTACTCGGTACGGGGACAATCAAGAGACCCAGTACTTC; cdr3_aa: CASTRYGDNQETQYF